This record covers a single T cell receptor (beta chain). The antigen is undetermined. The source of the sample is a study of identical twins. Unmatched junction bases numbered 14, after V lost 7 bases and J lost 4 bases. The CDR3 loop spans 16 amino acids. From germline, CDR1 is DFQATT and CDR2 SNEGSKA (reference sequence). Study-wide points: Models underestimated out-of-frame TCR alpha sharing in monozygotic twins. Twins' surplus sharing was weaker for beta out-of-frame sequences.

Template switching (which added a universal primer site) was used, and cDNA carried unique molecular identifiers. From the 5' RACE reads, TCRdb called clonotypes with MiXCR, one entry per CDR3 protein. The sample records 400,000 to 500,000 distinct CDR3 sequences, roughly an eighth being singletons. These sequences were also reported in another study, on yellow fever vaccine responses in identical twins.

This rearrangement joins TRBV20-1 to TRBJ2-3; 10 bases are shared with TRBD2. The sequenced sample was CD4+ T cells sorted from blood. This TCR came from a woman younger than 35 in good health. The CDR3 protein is CSEEKAGGTRADTQYF. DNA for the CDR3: TGCAGTGAGGAAAAAGCGGGGGGGACGAGAGCAGATACGCAGTATTTT.